What follows describes a single T cell receptor beta chain. The antigen is undetermined. The method was immunoSEQ multiplex PCR; TCRdb's version includes in-frame clones alone and lacks a portion of them. The table lists about 130,000 clones, over 75% of them singletons. This entry comes from a study of T cell responses to AZD1222 COVID-19 vaccine. Study outcomes and limitations: In the spike-specific TCR repertoire, nearly half reportedly target unmutated variant regions. Vaccine-associated CD4 TCRs spanned spike, dominant at 160-218 and 743-854.

The CDR3 runs 16 residues. Germline-derived CDR1 and CDR2 are LNHDA and SQIVND (reference sequence). J was trimmed by 1 base and V by 1 base; bases with no gene match: 1. This TCR came from an adult in good health. The starting material was peripheral blood, obtained on day 0 of MenACWY control vaccination. This chain links TRBV19 with TRBJ2-2; 9 bases fit TRBD2. The CDR3 region has the DNA TGTGCCAGTAGTATAGCGACTAGCGGGAACACCGGGGAGCTGTTTTTT. As protein: CASSIATSGNTGELFF.